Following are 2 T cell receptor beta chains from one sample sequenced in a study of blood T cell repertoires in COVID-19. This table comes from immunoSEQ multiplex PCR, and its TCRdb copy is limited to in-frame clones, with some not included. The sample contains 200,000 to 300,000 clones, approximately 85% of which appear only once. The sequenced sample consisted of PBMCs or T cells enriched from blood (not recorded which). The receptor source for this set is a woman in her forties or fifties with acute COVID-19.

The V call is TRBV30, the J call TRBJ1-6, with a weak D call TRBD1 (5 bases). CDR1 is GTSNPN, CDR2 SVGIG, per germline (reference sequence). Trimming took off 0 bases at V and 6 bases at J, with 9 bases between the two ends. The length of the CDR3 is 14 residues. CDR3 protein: CAWSVQGPNSPLHF. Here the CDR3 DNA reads TGTGCCTGGAGTGTTCAGGGCCCTAATTCACCCCTCCACTTT. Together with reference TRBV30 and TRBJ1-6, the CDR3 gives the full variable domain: SQTIHQWPATLVQPVGSPLSLECTVEGTSNPNLYWYRQAAGRGLQLLFYSVGIGQISSEVPQNLSASRPQDRQFILSSKKLLLSDSGFYLCAWSVQGPNSPLHFGNGTRLTVT.

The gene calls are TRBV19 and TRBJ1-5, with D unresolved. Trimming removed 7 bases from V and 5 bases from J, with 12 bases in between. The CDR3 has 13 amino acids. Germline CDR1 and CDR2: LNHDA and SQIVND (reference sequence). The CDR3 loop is CASKVAGDQPQHF. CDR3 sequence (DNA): TGTGCCAGTAAGGTCGCGGGCGATCAGCCCCAGCATTTT.